This T cell receptor beta chain was identified in a study of OX40 agonist ivuxolimab in advanced cancers. Libraries were prepared by immunoSEQ multiplex PCR; TCRdb keeps only in-frame clonotypes and omits some of them. The profile shows tens of thousands of clones, 90% to 95% of them singletons. The receptor was isolated from an adult with an advanced solid tumor such as melanoma, head and neck, liver or kidney cancer. The sequencing here drew on CD4+ or CD8+ T cells sorted from blood, taken in a trial of the OX40 agonist ivuxolimab.

CDR3 sequence reads: CASSHRVNTEAFF. CDR3 DNA: TGCGCCAGCAGCCACAGGGTAAACACTGAAGCTTTCTTT. The chain combines TRBV5-1 with TRBJ1-1; D perhaps matches TRBD1 (6 bases). V was pared by 4 bases and J by 2 bases, with 9 bases between. The length of the CDR3 is 13 residues. CDR1 SGHRS and CDR2 YFSETQ come from the germline V gene.